This TCR beta chain was identified during a study of T cells expressing NK-cell markers. Per germline, CDR1 LGHDT and CDR2 YNNKEL (reference sequence). This CDR3 contains 14 residues. One entry per CDR3 protein, without DNA, is what TCRdb gives after re-calling the 5' RACE reads. The sample data list some 390,000 distinct CDR3 sequences. Sequenced sample: blood T cells: a sorted CD56 or NKG2C T cell subset, CD4+ or CD8+ T cells, or bulk PBMC T cells (not recorded which). This receptor was obtained from a woman aged 50 to 60 in good health. V usage is TRBV3-1 and J usage is TRBJ1-5. CDR3 residues: CASSQDPGLRPQHF.